This T cell receptor (beta chain) derives from a study of cytomegalovirus exposure and HLA in healthy donors. Study results and limitations: Later on, an analysis tied roughly 17,000 TCR beta sequences to HLA alleles at 0.05 false discovery rate.

Primers included in the PCR were 60 Vbeta and 13 Jbeta primers. Here immunoSEQ multiplex PCR was the method, and the copy in TCRdb shows in-frame clones only, minus some. The profile covers just over 150,000 clones, with roughly 80% appearing a single time and 3.1% taken by the ten largest. This CDR3 has 18 amino acids. The V gene's germline CDR1 is SEHNR and CDR2 FQNEAQ (reference sequence). The J segment lost 5 bases and the V segment lost 5 bases, leaving 14 bases of the junction unmatched. Regarding this clone: Its antigen is not identified.

Sequencing input: PBMCs. V usage is TRBV7-9 and J usage is TRBJ1-4; TRBD1 matches at 10 bases. This TCR came from a woman between 35 and 50 years old in good health and CMV-seronegative. The CDR3 sequence is CASSPTRTGGRINEKLFF. The CDR3 DNA is TGTGCCAGCAGCCCGACCCGGACAGGGGGTCGAATCAATGAAAAACTGTTTTTT.